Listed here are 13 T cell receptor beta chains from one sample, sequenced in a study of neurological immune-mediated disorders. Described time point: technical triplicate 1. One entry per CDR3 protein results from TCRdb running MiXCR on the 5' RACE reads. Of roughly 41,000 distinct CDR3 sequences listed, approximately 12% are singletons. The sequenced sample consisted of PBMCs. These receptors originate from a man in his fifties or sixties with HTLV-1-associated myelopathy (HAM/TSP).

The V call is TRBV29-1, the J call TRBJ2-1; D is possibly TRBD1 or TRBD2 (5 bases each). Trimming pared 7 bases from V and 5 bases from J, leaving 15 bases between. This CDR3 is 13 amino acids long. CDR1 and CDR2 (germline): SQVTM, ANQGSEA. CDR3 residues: CSGNPGPDNEQFF. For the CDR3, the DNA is TGCAGCGGAAACCCGGGACCTGACAATGAGCAGTTCTTC.

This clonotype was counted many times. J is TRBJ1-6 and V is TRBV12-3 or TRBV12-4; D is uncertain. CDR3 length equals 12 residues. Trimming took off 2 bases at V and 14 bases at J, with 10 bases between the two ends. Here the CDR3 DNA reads TGTGCCAGCAGTTTAAACCGGCGTACCCTCCACTTT. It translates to CASSLNRRTLHF.

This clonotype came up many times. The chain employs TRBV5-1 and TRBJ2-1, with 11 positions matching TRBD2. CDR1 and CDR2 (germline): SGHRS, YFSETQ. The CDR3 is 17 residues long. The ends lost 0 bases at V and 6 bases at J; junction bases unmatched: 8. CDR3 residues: CASSLAMASGRPNEQFF. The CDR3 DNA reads TGCGCCAGCAGCTTGGCCATGGCTAGCGGGAGGCCCAATGAGCAGTTCTTC.

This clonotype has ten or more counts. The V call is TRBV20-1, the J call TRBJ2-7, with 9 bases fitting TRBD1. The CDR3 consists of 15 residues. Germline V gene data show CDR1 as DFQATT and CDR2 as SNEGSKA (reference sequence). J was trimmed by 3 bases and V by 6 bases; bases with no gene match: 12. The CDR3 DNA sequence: TGCAGTGCGGGAAATACCGGGACAGGGTACTACGAGCAGTACTTC. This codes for CSAGNTGTGYYEQYF.

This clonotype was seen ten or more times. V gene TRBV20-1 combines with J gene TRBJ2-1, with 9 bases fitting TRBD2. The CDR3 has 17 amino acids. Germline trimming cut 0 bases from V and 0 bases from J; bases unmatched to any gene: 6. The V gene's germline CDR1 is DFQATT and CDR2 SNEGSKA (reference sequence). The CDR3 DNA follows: TGCAGTGCTAGAGATCGGGGCGGGAGGGCCTCCTACAATGAGCAGTTCTTC. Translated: CSARDRGGRASYNEQFF.

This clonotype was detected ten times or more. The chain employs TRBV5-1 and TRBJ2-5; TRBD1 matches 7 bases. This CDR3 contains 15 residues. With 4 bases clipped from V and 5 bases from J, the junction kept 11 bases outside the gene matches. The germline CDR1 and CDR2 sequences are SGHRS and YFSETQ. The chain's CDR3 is CASSQSGTAGETQYF. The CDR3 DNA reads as TGCGCCAGCAGCCAGTCAGGGACAGCCGGGGAGACCCAGTACTTC.

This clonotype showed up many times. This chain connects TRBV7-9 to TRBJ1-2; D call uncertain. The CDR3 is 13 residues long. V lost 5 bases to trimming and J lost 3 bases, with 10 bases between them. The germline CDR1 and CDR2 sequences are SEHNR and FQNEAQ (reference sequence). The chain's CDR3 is CASSGGWDYGYTF. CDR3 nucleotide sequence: TGTGCCAGCAGCGGAGGTTGGGACTATGGCTACACCTTC.

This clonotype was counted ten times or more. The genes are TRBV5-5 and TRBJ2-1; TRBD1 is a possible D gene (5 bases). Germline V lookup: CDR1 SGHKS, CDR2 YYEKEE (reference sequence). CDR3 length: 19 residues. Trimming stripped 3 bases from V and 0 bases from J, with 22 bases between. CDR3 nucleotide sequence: TGTGCCAGCAGCTCCTGGCGAGAGACAGCGACCAGCTCCTACAATGAGCAGTTCTTC. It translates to CASSSWRETATSSYNEQFF.

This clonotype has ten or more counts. The CDR3, as DNA: TGTGCCAGCACTAGACGATGGGAGACCCAGTACTTC. This encodes CASTRRWETQYF. J is TRBJ2-5 and V is TRBV2; no clear D. Germline V gives CDR1 SNHLY, CDR2 FYNNEI. V was cut by 7 bases and J by 5 bases, with 11 bases left in between. The CDR3 is 12 amino acids.

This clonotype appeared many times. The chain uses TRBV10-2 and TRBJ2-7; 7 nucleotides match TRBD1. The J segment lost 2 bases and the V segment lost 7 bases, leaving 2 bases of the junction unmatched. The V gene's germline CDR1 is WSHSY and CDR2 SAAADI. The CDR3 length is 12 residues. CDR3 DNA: TGCGCCAGCATGACAGGGACCTACGAGCAGTACTTC. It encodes CASMTGTYEQYF.

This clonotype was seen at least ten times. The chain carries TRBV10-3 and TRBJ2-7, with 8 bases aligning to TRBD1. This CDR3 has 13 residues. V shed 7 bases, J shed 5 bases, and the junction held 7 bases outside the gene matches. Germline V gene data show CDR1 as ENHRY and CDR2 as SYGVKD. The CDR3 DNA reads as TGTGCCATCATGGAGCAGGGGGCGAACGAGCAGTACTTC. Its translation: CAIMEQGANEQYF.

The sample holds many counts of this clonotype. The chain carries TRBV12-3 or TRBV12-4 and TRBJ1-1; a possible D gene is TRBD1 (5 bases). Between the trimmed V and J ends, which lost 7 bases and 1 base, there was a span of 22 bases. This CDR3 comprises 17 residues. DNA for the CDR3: TGTGCCAGCACCCCAAGGGCGGCAGAGGGACCGAACACTGAAGCTTTCTTT. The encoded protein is CASTPRAAEGPNTEAFF.

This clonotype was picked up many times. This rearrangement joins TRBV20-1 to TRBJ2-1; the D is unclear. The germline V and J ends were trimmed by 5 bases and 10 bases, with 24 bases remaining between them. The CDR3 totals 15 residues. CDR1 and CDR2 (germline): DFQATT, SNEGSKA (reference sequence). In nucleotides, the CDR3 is TGCAGTGCTGGCCCTATCGGGCGGAGTTATTGGGAGCAGTTCTTC. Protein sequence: CSAGPIGRSYWEQFF.